Below, 15 T cell receptor beta chains from the same sample are listed, as sequenced in a study of cytomegalovirus exposure and HLA in healthy donors (dated by TCRdb to about 2017). Libraries were made using the immunoSEQ multiplex PCR assay. The multiplex PCR relied on a mix of 60 forward primers for TCR Vbeta segments and 13 reverse primers for TCR Jbeta segments. In its TCRdb copy, this immuneACCESS table keeps in-frame sequences only and misses some clones. Where compared with another copy, unresolved V genes explain less than half of these, and the others have no known cause. Present in this sample are approximately 92,000 clones, around 74% of which were seen just once. The top ten constitute about 7% of the sample. Sequencing was performed on PBMCs. These receptors were taken from a man aged 50-60 years in good health and CMV-seropositive.

The chain combines TRBV25-1 with TRBJ2-1; a weak D match, TRBD1 (6 bases). In germline, CDR1 is MGHDK, CDR2 SYGVNS. This CDR3 spans 14 amino acids. Trimming took off 5 bases at V and 10 bases at J, with 18 bases between the two ends. CDR3 sequence (DNA): TGTGCCAGCAGTAGGCCCAACGTCCAGGGGGAGCAGTTCTTC. Its protein is CASSRPNVQGEQFF. Combining the CDR3 with reference TRBV25-1 and TRBJ2-1 gives the whole variable domain EADIYQTPRYLVIGTGKKITLECSQTMGHDKMYWYQQDPGMELHLIHYSYGVNSTEKGDLSSESTVSRIRTEHFPLTLESARPSHTSQYLCASSRPNVQGEQFFGPGTRLTVL.

V is TRBV4-2 and J is TRBJ1-2; the D is unclear. Germline V gene lookup returns CDR1 LGHNA and CDR2 YNFKEQ. Trimming left V 0 bases short and J 0 bases short, with 17 bases between. This CDR3 spans 18 amino acids. CDR3 amino acids: CASSQDTQLNLANYGYTF. DNA for the CDR3: TGTGCCAGCAGCCAAGACACCCAGTTAAACCTGGCTAACTATGGCTACACCTTC.

The CDR3 region is CASSQETGGYGYTF. The CDR3 bases are TGCGCCAGCAGCCAGGAGACAGGAGGCTATGGCTACACCTTC. V usage is TRBV4-3 and J usage is TRBJ1-2, with D possibly TRBD1 on 6 matching bases. The CDR3 is 14 amino acids. V lost 3 bases and J 4 bases, leaving 12 bases between the germline ends. CDR1 is LGHNA and CDR2 is YSLEER in the germline V gene.

This clone was seen only a few times. The chain couples TRBV5-4 to TRBJ1-1; D perhaps matches TRBD1 (5 bases). The germline V and J ends were trimmed by 4 bases and 0 bases, with 16 bases remaining between them. CDR1 is SGHNT and CDR2 is YYREEE in the germline V gene (reference sequence). This CDR3 is built from 16 residues. The CDR3 loop is CASSRGAHGLNTEAFF. In DNA, the CDR3 is TGTGCCAGCAGCCGTGGGGCCCACGGCCTGAACACTGAAGCTTTCTTT.

V and J are TRBV19 and TRBJ1-2, with a tentative D call TRBD1 (6 bases). Trimming removed 5 bases at V and 2 bases at J, with 15 bases between. The CDR3 consists of 15 residues. Germline-derived CDR1 and CDR2 are LNHDA and SQIVND (reference sequence). This CDR3 is CASSPGVGKNYGYTF. CDR3 nucleotides: TGTGCCAGTAGTCCAGGGGTCGGGAAGAACTATGGCTACACCTTC.

This clone was observed once. The CDR3 sequence: CASSLQGLPSSYNSPLHF. In DNA form, the CDR3 reads TGTGCCAGTAGTTTACAGGGGCTCCCGAGCTCCTATAATTCACCCCTCCACTTT. This chain joins TRBV19 and TRBJ1-6; TRBD1 matches at 7 bases. Germline values: CDR1 LNHDA, CDR2 SQIVND (reference sequence). V lost 5 bases, J lost 0 bases, and 10 bases stayed unmatched. The CDR3 contains 18 residues.

The chain links TRBV5-4 to TRBJ2-1, with 13 bases identical to TRBD2. CDR3 size: 16 residues. V shed 2 bases, J shed 6 bases, and the junction held 5 bases outside the gene matches. CDR1 is SGHNT and CDR2 is YYREEE in the germline V gene (reference sequence). The CDR3 spells CASSLLAGGPGNEQFF. The CDR3 region has the DNA TGTGCCAGCAGCTTACTAGCGGGGGGGCCCGGCAATGAGCAGTTCTTC.

The chain employs TRBV13 and TRBJ2-3; D may be TRBD2 (6 bases). Trimming left V 3 bases short and J 0 bases short, with 10 bases between. The germline gives CDR1 PRHDT, CDR2 FYEKMQ (reference sequence). The CDR3 runs 15 residues. Here the CDR3 DNA reads TGTGCCAGCAGCTTTGGCGGGGCCAGCACAGATACGCAGTATTTT. Its translation is CASSFGGASTDTQYF.

In its sample, this clone was seen a few times. This chain connects TRBV7-3 to TRBJ1-1; 7 nucleotides agree with TRBD1. Germline CDR1 SGHTA, CDR2 FQGTGA. The V segment lost 4 bases and the J segment 8 bases; nucleotides outside the gene matches: 4. This CDR3 has 12 amino acids. This CDR3 is CASSYPGQEAFF. The CDR3 bases are TGTGCCAGCAGCTATCCGGGACAGGAAGCTTTCTTT.

Here the CDR3 reads CASSLVTESYEQYF. CDR3 coding DNA: TGTGCCAGCAGCCTCGTGACAGAGTCCTACGAGCAGTACTTC. The J gene is TRBJ2-7, the V gene TRBV13, with D perhaps matching TRBD1 (5 bases). Germline V gene lookup returns CDR1 PRHDT and CDR2 FYEKMQ (reference sequence). V was pared by 5 bases and J by 1 base, with 12 bases between. The CDR3 sequence is 14 residues long.

The sample holds a few counts of this clone. V gene TRBV6-6 combines with J gene TRBJ2-3; TRBD2 aligns across 9 bases. The CDR3 length is 15 residues. Germline CDR1 is MNHNY and CDR2 is SVGAGI (reference sequence). After removal of 4 bases from V and 0 bases from J, the junction contained 2 bases not matched to a gene. In DNA form, the CDR3 reads TGTGCCAGCAGTTCGCTAGCGGGGAGCACAGATACGCAGTATTTT. It encodes CASSSLAGSTDTQYF.

Only a few counts were recorded for this clone. This chain links TRBV7-3 with TRBJ2-3; possibly TRBD2 for D (6 bases). Trimming pared 2 bases from V and 3 bases from J, leaving 6 bases between. CDR3 size: 13 residues. The germline gives CDR1 SGHTA, CDR2 FQGTGA. The CDR3, as DNA: TGTGCCAGCAGCTTAGGGGGGACAGATACGCAGTATTTT. This gives the protein CASSLGGTDTQYF. Combining the CDR3 with reference TRBV7-3 and TRBJ2-3 gives the whole variable domain GAGVSQTPSNKVTEKGKYVELRCDPISGHTALYWYRQSLGQGPEFLIYFQGTGAADDSGLPNDRFFAVRPEGSVSTLKIQRTERGDSAVYLCASSLGGTDTQYFGPGTRLTVL.

The DNA for the CDR3 is TGTGCCAGTAGTATCATGCGACAGGGTGAAGCTTTCTTT. Its translation is CASSIMRQGEAFF. The chain joins TRBV19 to TRBJ1-1; 7 bases are shared with TRBD1. The CDR3 covers 13 residues. The trim removed 3 bases at V and 7 bases at J, leaving 5 bases unmatched. The germline CDR1 and CDR2 sequences are LNHDA and SQIVND (reference sequence).

In nucleotides, the CDR3 is TGCAGCGCCGGACAGAGACTCAATGAAAAACTGTTTTTT. Protein: CSAGQRLNEKLFF. This sequence joins TRBV29-1 and TRBJ1-4; possible D gene TRBD1, 6 bases. This CDR3 is 13 amino acids long. Germline V gene sequence: CDR1 SQVTM, CDR2 ANQGSEA. V was cut by 7 bases and J by 5 bases, with 14 bases left in between.

In the case of this clone: Other nucleotide sequences in the sample specify the same CDR3. V usage is TRBV5-1 and J usage is TRBJ1-2; 12 nucleotides line up with TRBD1. The CDR3 length is 15 residues. Trimming at V came to 0 bases and at J to 8 bases, leaving 5 bases not matched to a gene. Germline V gives CDR1 SGHRS, CDR2 YFSETQ. In DNA, the CDR3 is TGCGCCAGCAGCTTGGCCGGGACAGGGGGCGAAGGCTACACCTTC. Amino acids: CASSLAGTGGEGYTF. The full variable domain, rest sourced from reference TRBV5-1 and TRBJ1-2, is KAGVTQTPRYLIKTRGQQVTLSCSPISGHRSVSWYQQTPGQGLQFLFEYFSETQRNKGNFPGRFSGRQFSNSRSEMNVSTLELGDSALYLCASSLAGTGGEGYTFGSGTRLTVV.